These T cell receptor beta chains were read from a single sample in a study of shared clonotypes between healthy human individuals. The repertoire was sequenced with immunoSEQ multiplex PCR; TCRdb's copy has only in-frame clones and lacks some. The sample yields fewer than 400,000 clones, over 65% seen once. Sample: memory CD4+ T cells sorted from blood. The receptor source for this set is a man aged 30 to 39 in good health. CDR3s include the opening cysteine and the closing phenylalanine or tryptophan. The D gene is left open where the match is weak. Not all rows give a size; the values are once, few, many and, for expanded clones, a class.

J gene,V gene,clone size,D gene,CDR3 protein,CDR3 DNA
TRBJ2-1,TRBV14,-,-,CASSRSSYNEQFF,TGTGCCAGCAGCCGGAGCTCCTACAATGAGCAGTTCTTC
TRBJ1-3,TRBV7-9,-,-,CASSLIRGNTIYF,TGTGCCAGCAGCTTAATCAGGGGAAACACCATATATTTT
TRBJ2-3,TRBV18,-,-,CASSPKGDTQYF,TGTGCCAGCTCACCAAAGGGGGATACGCAGTATTTT
TRBJ1-2,TRBV7-8,once,-,CASSPGGANYGYTF,TGTGCCAGCAGCCCGGGGGGGGCGAACTATGGCTACACCTTC
TRBJ2-2,TRBV7-2,-,-,CASSHIRGLPNTGELFF,TGTGCCAGCAGCCATATCAGGGGTCTACCGAACACCGGGGAGCTGTTTTTT
TRBJ1-1,TRBV5-1,-,TRBD1,CASSFAGTGNTEAFF,TGCGCCAGCAGCTTTGCCGGGACAGGGAACACTGAAGCTTTCTTT
TRBJ1-3,TRBV15,-,TRBD1,CATSRALGQGGNTIYF,TGTGCCACCAGCAGAGCTTTGGGACAGGGGGGAAACACCATATATTTT
TRBJ2-1,TRBV19,-,-,CASSPGQLKYNEQFF,TGTGCCAGTAGCCCTGGACAGCTTAAATACAATGAGCAGTTCTTC
TRBJ1-1,TRBV10-3,-,-,CAISDTTDGNTEAFF,TGTGCCATCAGTGACACGACAGATGGGAACACTGAAGCTTTCTTT
TRBJ2-7,TRBV19,few,TRBD1,CASSPHRDRGNEQYF,TGTGCCAGTAGTCCCCACCGGGACAGGGGCAACGAGCAGTACTTC
TRBJ1-5,TRBV30,-,TRBD1,CAWSGGQGNNQPQHF,TGTGCCTGGAGTGGGGGACAGGGGAACAATCAGCCCCAGCATTTT
TRBJ2-1,TRBV2,few,-,CASRVYNEQFF,TGTGCCAGCAGGGTATACAATGAGCAGTTCTTC
TRBJ2-4,TRBV28,-,TRBD1,CASSRGQGGNIQYF,TGTGCCAGCAGTCGGGGACAGGGCGGAAACATTCAGTACTTC
TRBJ2-5,TRBV2,few,TRBD1,CASSRDRRETQYF,TGTGCCAGCAGTAGGGACAGAAGGGAGACCCAGTACTTC
TRBJ1-4,TRBV30,-,-,CAWSVGGAREKLFF,TGTGCCTGGAGTGTCGGGGGCGCTCGTGAAAAACTGTTTTTT
TRBJ2-2,TRBV5-4,-,-,CASSLGLIANTGELFF,TGTGCCAGCAGCTTGGGCCTAATCGCGAACACCGGGGAGCTGTTTTTT
TRBJ1-2,TRBV27,-,-,CASSLTAFYGYTF,TGTGCCAGCAGCCTGACTGCCTTCTATGGCTACACCTTC
TRBJ1-5,TRBV28,-,-,CASSPGGYQPQHF,TGTGCCAGCAGCCCCGGGGGTTATCAGCCCCAGCATTTT
TRBJ2-7,TRBV20-1,-,-,CSAKGNEQYF,TGCAGTGCTAAAGGGAACGAGCAGTACTTC
TRBJ1-4,TRBV5-4,-,TRBD1,CASSLRDRGHEKLFF,TGTGCCAGCAGCTTAAGGGACAGGGGGCATGAAAAACTGTTTTTT
TRBJ2-1,TRBV28,-,TRBD2,CASSLSGSYNEQFF,TGTGCCAGCAGTTTAAGCGGGAGTTACAATGAGCAGTTCTTC
TRBJ2-2,TRBV9,-,TRBD1,CASSFGQGLNTGELFF,TGTGCCAGCAGCTTTGGACAGGGTCTGAACACCGGGGAGCTGTTTTTT
TRBJ2-7,TRBV2,few,TRBD2,CASRPTSGMSYEQYF,TGTGCCAGCAGACCCACTAGCGGGATGTCCTACGAGCAGTACTTC
TRBJ1-2,TRBV19,-,TRBD1,CASSSDRGLGGYTF,TGTGCCAGTAGTTCGGACAGGGGATTGGGAGGCTACACCTTC
TRBJ2-7,TRBV20-1,-,-,CSAGRQVLQYF,TGCAGTGCTGGCCGACAGGTTTTGCAGTACTTC
TRBJ2-5,TRBV19,-,TRBD2,CASSIVGSGMRQETQYF,TGTGCCAGTAGTATAGTCGGTAGCGGGATGAGGCAAGAGACCCAGTACTTC
TRBJ1-5,TRBV7-9,-,-,CASSRGLTQPQHF,TGTGCCAGCAGCCGGGGCTTAACTCAGCCCCAGCATTTT
TRBJ2-7,TRBV5-4,-,TRBD1,CASSLIQGAEQYF,TGTGCCAGCAGCTTAATCCAGGGGGCCGAGCAGTACTTC
TRBJ2-7,TRBV27,-,TRBD2,CASSVAGNGFEQYF,TGTGCCAGCAGTGTAGCGGGGAACGGCTTCGAGCAGTACTTC
TRBJ2-1,TRBV7-2,-,TRBD2,CASSSIGLAGAHNEQFF,TGTGCCAGCAGCTCGATAGGACTAGCGGGTGCCCACAATGAGCAGTTCTTC
TRBJ2-5,TRBV28,many,-,CASSPNRETQYF,TGTGCCAGCAGTCCAAATCGAGAGACCCAGTACTTC
TRBJ2-7,TRBV9,-,-,CASSLQTARGEQYF,TGTGCCAGCAGCCTCCAGACAGCCAGAGGGGAGCAGTACTTC